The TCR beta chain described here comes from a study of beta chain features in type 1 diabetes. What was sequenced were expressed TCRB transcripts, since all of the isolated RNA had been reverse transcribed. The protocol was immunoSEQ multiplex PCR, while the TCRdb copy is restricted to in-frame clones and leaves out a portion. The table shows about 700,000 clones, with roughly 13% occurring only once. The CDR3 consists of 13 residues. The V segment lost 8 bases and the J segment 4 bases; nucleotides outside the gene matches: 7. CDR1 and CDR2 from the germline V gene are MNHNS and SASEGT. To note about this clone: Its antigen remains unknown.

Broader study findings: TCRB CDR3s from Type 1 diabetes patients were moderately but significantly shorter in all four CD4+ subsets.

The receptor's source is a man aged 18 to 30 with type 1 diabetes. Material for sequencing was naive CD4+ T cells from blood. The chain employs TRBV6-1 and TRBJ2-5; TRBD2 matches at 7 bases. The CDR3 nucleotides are TGTGCCAGCCTGGGGGGGTTGGGAGAGACCCAGTACTTC. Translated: CASLGGLGETQYF.